The present T cell receptor beta chain was sequenced within a study of blood T cells in healthy people across ages. Between the trimmed V and J ends, which lost 7 bases and 7 bases, there was a span of 15 bases. From germline, CDR1 is MNHEY and CDR2 SVGEGT. This CDR3 spans 13 amino acids. A second roughly 7 to 12 cycle PCR used barcoded and J-beta primers. Using its own MiXCR run on the 5' RACE reads, TCRdb lists one record per CDR3 protein. The profile shows over a million distinct CDR3 sequences, approximately 43% of them singletons. This clonotype occurred many times. The source material was blood. The chain combines TRBV6-2 or TRBV6-3 with TRBJ2-3; D may be TRBD1 (5 bases). This clonotype was obtained from a woman aged 18-35 years in good health. CDR3 protein: CASTPTGSNTQYF. The CDR3 bases are TGTGCCAGCACTCCCACAGGATCCAATACGCAGTATTTT.